This paragraph covers one T cell receptor beta chain sequence. A read error may account for a junction end that differs from germline. This sample was taken from a study of blood T cell repertoires in COVID-19. Study-wide context: The study drew acute and convalescent COVID-19 samples from the United States, Italy and Spain.

The data were produced by immunoSEQ multiplex PCR, yet TCRdb's version contains in-frame clones alone and is incomplete. The sample consists of about 250,000 clones, about 86% of them appearing once. Material for sequencing was peripheral blood. This receptor was taken from a man aged 50-59 years with active or convalescent COVID-19.

This CDR3 reads CAASDRDRVGRDTQYF. CDR3 DNA sequence: TGTGCCGCCAGTGACCGCGACAGGGTAGGTAGGGATACGCAGTATTTT. The V call is TRBV24-1, the J call TRBJ2-3; 7 bases fit TRBD1. In germline, CDR1 is KGHDR, CDR2 SFDVKD. CDR3 length: 16 amino acids.